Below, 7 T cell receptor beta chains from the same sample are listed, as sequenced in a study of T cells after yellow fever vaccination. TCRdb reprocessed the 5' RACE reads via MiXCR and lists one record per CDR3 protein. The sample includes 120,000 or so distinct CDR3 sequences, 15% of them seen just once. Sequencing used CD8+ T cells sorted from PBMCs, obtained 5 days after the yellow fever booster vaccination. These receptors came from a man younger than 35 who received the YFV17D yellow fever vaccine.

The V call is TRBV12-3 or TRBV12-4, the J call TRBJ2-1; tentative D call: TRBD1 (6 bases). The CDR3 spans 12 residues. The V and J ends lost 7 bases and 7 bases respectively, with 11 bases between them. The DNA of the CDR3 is TGTGCCAGCACACGGGACACTAATGAGCAGTTCTTC. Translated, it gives CASTRDTNEQFF.

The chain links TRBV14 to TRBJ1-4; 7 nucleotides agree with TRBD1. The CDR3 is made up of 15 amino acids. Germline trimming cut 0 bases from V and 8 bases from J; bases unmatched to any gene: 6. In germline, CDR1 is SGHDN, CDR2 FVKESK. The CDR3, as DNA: TGTGCCAGCAGCCAAGAGCTTAGGGGGCCGGAAAAACTGTTTTTT. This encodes CASSQELRGPEKLFF.

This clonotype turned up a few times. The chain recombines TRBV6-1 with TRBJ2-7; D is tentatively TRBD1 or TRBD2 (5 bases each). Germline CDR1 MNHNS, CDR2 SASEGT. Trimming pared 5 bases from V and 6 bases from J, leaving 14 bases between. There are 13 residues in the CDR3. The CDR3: CASSPLRGGEQYV. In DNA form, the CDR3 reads TGTGCCAGCAGTCCCCTTCGTGGGGGCGAGCAGTACGTC.

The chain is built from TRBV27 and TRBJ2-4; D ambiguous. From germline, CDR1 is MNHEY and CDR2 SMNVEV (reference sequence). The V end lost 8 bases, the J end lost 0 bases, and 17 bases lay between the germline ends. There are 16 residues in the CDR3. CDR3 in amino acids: CASSAGLPLAKNIQYF. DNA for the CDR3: TGTGCCAGCTCGGCTGGTCTACCTCTAGCCAAAAACATTCAGTACTTC.

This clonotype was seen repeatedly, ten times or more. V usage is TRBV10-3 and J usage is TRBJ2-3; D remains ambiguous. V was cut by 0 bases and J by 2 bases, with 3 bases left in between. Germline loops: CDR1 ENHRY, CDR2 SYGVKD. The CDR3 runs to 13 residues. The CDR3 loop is CAISESYTDTQYF. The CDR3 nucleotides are TGTGCCATCAGTGAGTCCTACACAGATACGCAGTATTTT.

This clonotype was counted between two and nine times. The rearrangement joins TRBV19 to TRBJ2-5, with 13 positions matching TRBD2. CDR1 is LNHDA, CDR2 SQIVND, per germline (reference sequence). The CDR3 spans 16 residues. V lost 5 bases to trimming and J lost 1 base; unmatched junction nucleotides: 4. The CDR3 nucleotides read TGTGCCAGTAGTCCTGGACTAGCGGGGGCCCAAGAGACCCAGTACTTC. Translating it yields CASSPGLAGAQETQYF.

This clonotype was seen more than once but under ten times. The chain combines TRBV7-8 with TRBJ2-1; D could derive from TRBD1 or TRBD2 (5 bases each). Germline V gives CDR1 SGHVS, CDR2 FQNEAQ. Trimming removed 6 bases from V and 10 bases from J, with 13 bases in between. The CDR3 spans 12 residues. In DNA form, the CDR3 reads TGTGCCAGCAGGGACTGGGGCCGCGAGCAGTTCTTC. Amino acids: CASRDWGREQFF. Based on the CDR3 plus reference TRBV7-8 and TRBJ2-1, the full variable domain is GAGVSQSPRYKVAKRGQDVALRCDPISGHVSLFWYQQALGQGPEFLTYFQNEAQLDKSGLPSDRFFAERPEGSVSTLKIQRTQQEDSAVYLCASRDWGREQFFGPGTRLTVL.